Presented here are 7 T cell receptor beta chains from one specimen sequenced in a study of T cell clones after liver transplantation (dated by TCRdb to about 2019). Libraries came from the immunoSEQ multiplex PCR assay. TCRdb retrieved this table from immuneACCESS and kept in-frame rearrangements only. Not all clones are present; in checked studies, unresolved V genes account for under half, and no reason is known for the remainder. The sample includes 12,000 to 15,000 clones, with 82% observed a single time. 28% of the sample rests with the top ten. This specimen was CD8+ T cells from blood, taken 45 to 50 months after liver transplant. The origin of the receptors is a human patient who received a liver transplant. Following transplantation, part of the T cell population may be supplied by the graft donor rather than the patient.

The chain links TRBV6-5 to TRBJ2-2; D call uncertain. CDR1 is MNHEY and CDR2 is SVGAGI in the germline V gene. V lost 4 bases and J 4 bases, leaving 7 bases between the germline ends. This CDR3 contains 13 residues. As DNA, the CDR3 is TGTGCCAGCAGTTTTTCGAGCACCGGGGAGCTGTTTTTT. This codes for CASSFSSTGELFF.

A few counts support this clone. The genes are TRBV5-1 and TRBJ2-3, with 8 bases that match TRBD1. Germline CDR1 is SGHRS and CDR2 is YFSETQ. V lost 5 bases, J lost 0 bases, and 8 bases stayed unmatched. The CDR3 covers 16 residues. The CDR3 region is CASRGETGVSTDTQYF. Written as DNA, the CDR3 is TGCGCCAGCAGGGGCGAGACAGGGGTTAGCACAGATACGCAGTATTTT.

This chain uses TRBV19 with TRBJ2-5, with 7 bases lining up with TRBD2. The CDR3 is 14 residues long. The junction had 8 bases not matched to a gene; V was cut back by 5 bases and J by 5 bases. Looked up from germline, CDR1 is LNHDA and CDR2 is SQIVND (reference sequence). The CDR3 spells CASSPRGGMETQYF. In DNA form, the CDR3 reads TGTGCCAGTAGTCCCCGGGGAGGGATGGAGACCCAGTACTTC.

Concerning this clone itself: The identical CDR3 is also encoded by other nucleotide sequences in the sample. The chain combines TRBV7-3 with TRBJ2-5; weak D call: TRBD1 (5 bases). Germline CDR1 SGHTA, CDR2 FQGTGA. The CDR3 extends over 14 amino acids. V shed 5 bases and J shed 4 bases, with 14 bases lying between them. The DNA of the CDR3 is TGTGCCAGCAGCGCGCCTGGGGCCGGAGAGACCCAGTACTTC. This sequence encodes CASSAPGAGETQYF.

The chain couples TRBV19 to TRBJ2-7; D tentatively fits TRBD1 or TRBD2 (6 bases each). The germline V gene encodes CDR1 LNHDA and CDR2 SQIVND (reference sequence). Trimming shortened V by 5 bases and J by 5 bases, and 16 bases separated the two germline ends. This CDR3 spans 14 amino acids. This CDR3 is CASSSGANPHEQYF. The DNA of the CDR3 is TGTGCCAGTAGTTCGGGGGCGAACCCCCACGAGCAGTACTTC.

This sequence joins TRBV27 and TRBJ1-6; D gene ambiguous. Per the germline V gene, CDR1 is MNHEY and CDR2 is SMNVEV (reference sequence). This CDR3 region has 17 residues. The V end was cut by 0 bases, the J end by 3 bases, with 12 bases between. CDR3 sequence: CASSLSRAVGYNSPLHF. DNA of the CDR3: TGTGCCAGCAGTTTATCGAGGGCAGTGGGCTATAATTCACCCCTCCACTTT.

The V gene is TRBV28, the J gene TRBJ2-3; TRBD1 might be the D (5 bases). V was trimmed by 7 bases and J by 0 bases, leaving 8 bases between them. CDR3 length: 13 residues. Germline CDR1 is MDHEN and CDR2 is SYDVKM. CDR3 nucleotide sequence: TGTGCCAGCAACAGGTTCAGCACAGATACGCAGTATTTT. Encoded protein: CASNRFSTDTQYF.